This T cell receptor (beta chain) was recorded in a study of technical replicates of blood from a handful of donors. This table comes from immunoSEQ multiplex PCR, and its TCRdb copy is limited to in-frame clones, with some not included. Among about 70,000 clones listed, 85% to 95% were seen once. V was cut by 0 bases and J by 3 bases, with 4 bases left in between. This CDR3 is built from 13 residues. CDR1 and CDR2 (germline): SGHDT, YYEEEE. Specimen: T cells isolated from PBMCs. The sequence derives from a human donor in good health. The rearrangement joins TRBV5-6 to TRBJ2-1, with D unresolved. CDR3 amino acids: CASSLGGYNEQFF. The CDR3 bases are TGTGCCAGCAGCTTGGGAGGCTACAATGAGCAGTTCTTC.